These 20 T cell receptor beta chains originate from one sample sequenced in a study of regulatory and conventional T cells in RAG deficiency. TCRdb's table, derived via immunoSEQ multiplex PCR, lists solely in-frame clones and lacks some. The repertoire has about 9,100 clones, around 94% of them found once; the top ten carry over 1.1%. Conventional CD4+ T cells were sorted from blood as CD25-low CD127-high cells. The sequenced material came from CD4+ effector T cells sorted from blood. Source of these receptors: a human donor with RAG deficiency presenting as severe combined immunodeficiency.

The rearrangement uses TRBV9 and TRBJ2-3, with D tentatively TRBD2 (6 bases). The CDR3 covers 15 residues. In germline, CDR1 is SGDLS, CDR2 YYNGEE. The germline V and J ends were trimmed by 4 bases and 1 base, with 13 bases remaining between them. The CDR3 sequence: CASSSLGGRTDTQYF. CDR3 DNA: TGTGCCAGCAGCTCATTGGGGGGACGCACAGATACGCAGTATTTT.

As concerns this clone: The same CDR3 also results from other DNA sequences found in this sample. V is TRBV20-1 and J is TRBJ2-1; no definite D call. V was cut by 2 bases and J by 4 bases, with 3 bases left in between. CDR1 and CDR2 (germline): DFQATT, SNEGSKA (reference sequence). This CDR3 has 11 residues. CDR3 loop: CSARQYNEQFF. In nucleotides, the CDR3 is TGCAGTGCTAGACAGTACAATGAGCAGTTCTTC.

This chain uses TRBV5-1 with TRBJ2-5, with D maybe TRBD1 (5 bases). V dropped 4 bases and J dropped 1 base, with 8 bases sitting between them. Germline loops: CDR1 SGHRS, CDR2 YFSETQ. CDR3 length: 13 amino acids. The CDR3: CASSRTPQETQYF. The CDR3 DNA reads TGCGCCAGCAGCAGGACACCCCAAGAGACCCAGTACTTC.

The J gene is TRBJ1-5, the V gene TRBV19; no definite D call. The ends were cut back, 5 bases at V and 0 bases at J, with 11 bases in the middle. The V gene's germline CDR1 is LNHDA and CDR2 SQIVND (reference sequence). The CDR3 has 15 residues. The CDR3 nucleotides are TGTGCCAGTAGTGCCATTGGTTATAGCAATCAGCCCCAGCATTTT. Translated: CASSAIGYSNQPQHF.

The rearrangement links TRBV7-6 to TRBJ2-1, with D uncertain. The ends were cut back, 2 bases at V and 2 bases at J, with 13 bases in the middle. The CDR3 consists of 16 residues. Looked up from germline, CDR1 is SGHVS and CDR2 is FNYEAQ. This CDR3 is CASSLKRPGTYNEQFF. The CDR3 DNA is TGTGCCAGCAGCTTAAAGAGACCTGGAACCTACAATGAGCAGTTCTTC.

The chain uses TRBV14 and TRBJ2-7, with 8 nucleotides matching TRBD1. J gave up 8 bases and V 3 bases, and 15 bases lay outside the gene matches. The CDR3 has 16 residues. CDR1 SGHDN and CDR2 FVKESK come from the germline V gene. CDR3 sequence: CASSQGGGTGTEQQYF. CDR3 nucleotide sequence: TGTGCCAGCAGCCAGGGGGGCGGGACAGGCACAGAACAGCAGTACTTC.

V and J are TRBV4-1 and TRBJ2-5; 7 nucleotides agree with TRBD1. The CDR3 totals 14 residues. CDR1 and CDR2 (germline): MGHRA, YSYEKL. V lost 4 bases to trimming and J lost 4 bases; unmatched junction nucleotides: 6. The CDR3 sequence is CASSLRQGPETQYF. CDR3 sequence (DNA): TGCGCCAGCAGCCTTAGACAGGGTCCAGAGACCCAGTACTTC.

The chain joins TRBV9 to TRBJ1-2; D is ambiguous. The V end was cut by 6 bases, the J end by 0 bases, with 12 bases between. The germline gives CDR1 SGDLS, CDR2 YYNGEE. There are 14 residues in the CDR3. The CDR3 nucleotides are TGTGCCAGCACCCCCGACGGGGCTAACTATGGCTACACCTTC. This encodes CASTPDGANYGYTF.

This clone appeared a single time. The rearrangement links TRBV19 to TRBJ2-1; a weak D match, TRBD2 (5 bases). Germline loops: CDR1 LNHDA, CDR2 SQIVND (reference sequence). The CDR3 sequence is 12 residues long. Trimming shortened V by 4 bases and J by 4 bases, and 5 bases separated the two germline ends. CDR3: CASSRTYNEQFF. The CDR3 coding sequence is TGTGCCAGTAGTAGGACTTACAATGAGCAGTTCTTC.

The chain has TRBV19 and TRBJ2-1, with D unresolved. Per the germline V gene, CDR1 is LNHDA and CDR2 is SQIVND (reference sequence). The CDR3 consists of 15 residues. V lost 9 bases and J 0 bases, leaving 15 bases between the germline ends. The CDR3: CARAVIDGSYNEQFF. The CDR3 coding sequence is TGTGCCAGGGCCGTCATAGACGGCTCCTACAATGAGCAGTTCTTC.

The chain uses TRBV28 and TRBJ2-7; D is unclear. This CDR3 has 13 residues. The germline V gene encodes CDR1 MDHEN and CDR2 SYDVKM. With 6 bases removed from V and 0 bases from J, the gap between germline ends came to 9 bases. CDR3 coding DNA: TGTGCCAGCAGGGTAGCTAGCTCCTACGAGCAGTACTTC. Amino acids: CASRVASSYEQYF.

The genes are TRBV2 and TRBJ2-5; D gene ambiguous. Trimming removed 3 bases from V and 6 bases from J, with 11 bases in between. Per the germline V gene, CDR1 is SNHLY and CDR2 is FYNNEI. CDR3 size: 13 residues. The CDR3: CASSDPVGKTQYF. The CDR3 coding sequence is TGTGCCAGCAGTGACCCGGTGGGAAAGACCCAGTACTTC.

J is TRBJ2-1 and V is TRBV19; 9 bases align to TRBD1. This CDR3 region has 15 residues. Germline loops: CDR1 LNHDA, CDR2 SQIVND (reference sequence). Trimming removed 4 bases from V and 3 bases from J; junction bases left unmatched: 4. The CDR3 here is CASSKRTGVYNEQFF. CDR3 DNA sequence: TGTGCCAGTAGTAAAAGGACAGGGGTCTACAATGAGCAGTTCTTC.

The chain is built from TRBV28 and TRBJ1-1; 8 bases are a match to TRBD1. The length of the CDR3 is 15 residues. CDR1 MDHEN and CDR2 SYDVKM come from the germline V gene. Trimming removed 5 bases from V and 1 base from J; junction bases left unmatched: 6. CDR3 amino acids: CASSPWDRTNTEAFF. Written as DNA, the CDR3 is TGTGCCAGCAGTCCATGGGACAGGACGAACACTGAAGCTTTCTTT.

Turning to this clone: The same CDR3 also results from other DNA sequences found in this sample. V and J are TRBV7-2 and TRBJ2-7; D might be TRBD1 (6 bases). The CDR3 sequence is 12 residues long. The germline V gene encodes CDR1 SGHTA and CDR2 FQGNSA. Trimming removed 2 bases at V and 4 bases at J, with 6 bases between. CDR3 bases: TGTGCCAGCAGCTTACAGGGGTACGAGCAGTACTTC. Translating gives CASSLQGYEQYF.

The gene calls are TRBV12-5 and TRBJ2-5, with TRBD2 identical over 8 bases. The CDR3 length is 17 residues. Trimming removed 1 base from V and 0 bases from J; junction bases left unmatched: 7. Germline CDR1 reads LGHNT; CDR2 reads FRNRAP. CDR3 in amino acids: CASGLDPQRGYQETQYF. CDR3 nucleotide sequence: TGTGCTAGTGGTTTGGATCCACAGCGGGGGTACCAAGAGACCCAGTACTTC.

The chain is built from TRBV19 and TRBJ2-7; D not certain. The germline CDR1 and CDR2 sequences are LNHDA and SQIVND (reference sequence). V was shortened by 3 bases and J by 3 bases, with 9 bases between the two germline ends. CDR3 length equals 13 residues. The CDR3 here is CASSITGGYEQYF. In DNA form, the CDR3 reads TGTGCCAGTAGTATTACGGGCGGCTACGAGCAGTACTTC.

The CDR3 loop reads CASSATGSQETQYF. In DNA form, the CDR3 reads TGTGCCAGCAGTGCGACAGGGAGCCAAGAGACCCAGTACTTC. This sequence joins TRBV25-1 and TRBJ2-5; 7 bases line up with TRBD1. Losses at the gene ends were 4 bases for V and 1 base for J; bases not matched to a gene: 3. The CDR3 is made up of 14 amino acids. From germline, CDR1 is MGHDK and CDR2 SYGVNS.

The rearrangement links TRBV10-3 to TRBJ2-7; 7 positions match TRBD1. The germline gives CDR1 ENHRY, CDR2 SYGVKD. V lost 10 bases to trimming and J lost 3 bases; unmatched junction nucleotides: 9. The CDR3 totals 13 residues. CDR3 residues: CATTRDRYYEQYF. The CDR3 bases are TGTGCCACAACCCGGGACAGATACTACGAGCAGTACTTC.

V and J are TRBV7-2 and TRBJ2-5; 11 bases map to TRBD1. Germline values: CDR1 SGHTA, CDR2 FQGNSA. The CDR3 is made up of 14 amino acids. Trimming cost V 4 bases and J 2 bases; bases outside gene matches: 0. The CDR3 region is CASSWDRGQETQYF. In DNA form, the CDR3 reads TGTGCCAGCAGCTGGGACAGGGGGCAAGAGACCCAGTACTTC.